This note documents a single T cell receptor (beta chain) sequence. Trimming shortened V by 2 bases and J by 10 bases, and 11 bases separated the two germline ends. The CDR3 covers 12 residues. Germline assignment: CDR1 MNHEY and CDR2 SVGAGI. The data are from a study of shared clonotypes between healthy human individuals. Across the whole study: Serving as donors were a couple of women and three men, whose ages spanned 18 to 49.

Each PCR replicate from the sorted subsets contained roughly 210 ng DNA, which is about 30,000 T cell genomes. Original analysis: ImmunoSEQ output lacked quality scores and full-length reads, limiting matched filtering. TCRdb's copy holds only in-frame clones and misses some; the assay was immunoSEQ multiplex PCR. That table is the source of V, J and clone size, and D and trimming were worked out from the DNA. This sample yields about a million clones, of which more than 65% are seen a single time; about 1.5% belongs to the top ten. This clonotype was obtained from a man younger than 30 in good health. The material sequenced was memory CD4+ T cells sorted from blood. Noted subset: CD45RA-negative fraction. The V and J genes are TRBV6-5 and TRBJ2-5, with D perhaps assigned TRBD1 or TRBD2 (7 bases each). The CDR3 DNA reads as TGTGCCAGCAGTTACGACAGGGAGGGCCAGTACTTC. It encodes CASSYDREGQYF.